This T cell receptor beta chain is from a study of T cell repertoires in cytomegalovirus infection. Study as a whole: The public TCR beta signatures pointed to both CMV infection and matching HLA type. General observations from the study: The ex vivo response was dominated by HLA-C-restricted CMV-specific TCR beta clonotypes.

On this clonotype: Its antigen is as yet unknown.

TCRdb used MiXCR to reprocess the reads, holding one entry per CDR3 protein. The profile shows under 600,000 distinct CDR3 sequences, 16% of them singletons. This TCR came from a human donor in good health (CMV status not recorded). Some clones in this sample may be carry-over from other donors' samples. The sequencing input was CD8+ T cells from PBMCs.

The CDR3 region is CASSPRQMDNEQFF. CDR3 DNA: TGTGCCAGCAGCCCGAGACAGATGGACAATGAGCAGTTCTTC. This rearrangement joins TRBV28 to TRBJ2-1; D may be TRBD1 (5 bases). Trimming took 6 bases from V and 5 from J, leaving 14 bases between them. The CDR3 consists of 14 residues. Looked up from germline, CDR1 is MDHEN and CDR2 is SYDVKM.